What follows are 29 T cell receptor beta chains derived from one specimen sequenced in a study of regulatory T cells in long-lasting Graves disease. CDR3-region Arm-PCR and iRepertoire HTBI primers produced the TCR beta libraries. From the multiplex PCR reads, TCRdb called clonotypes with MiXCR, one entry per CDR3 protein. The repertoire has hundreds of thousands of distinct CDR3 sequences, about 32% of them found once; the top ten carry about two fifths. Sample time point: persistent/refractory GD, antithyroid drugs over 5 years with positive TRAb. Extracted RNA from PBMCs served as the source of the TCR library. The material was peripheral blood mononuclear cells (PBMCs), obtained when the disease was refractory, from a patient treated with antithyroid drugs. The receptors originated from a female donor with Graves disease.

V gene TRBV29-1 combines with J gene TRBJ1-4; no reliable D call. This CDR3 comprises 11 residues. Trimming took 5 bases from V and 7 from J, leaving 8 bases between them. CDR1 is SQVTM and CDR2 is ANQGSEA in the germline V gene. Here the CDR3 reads CSVHSSEKLFF. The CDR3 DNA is TGCAGCGTTCACTCGAGTGAAAAACTGTTTTTT.

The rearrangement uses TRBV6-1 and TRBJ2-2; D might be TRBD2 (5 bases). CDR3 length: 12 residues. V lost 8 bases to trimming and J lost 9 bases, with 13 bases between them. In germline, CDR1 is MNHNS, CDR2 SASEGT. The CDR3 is CASAASLWELFF. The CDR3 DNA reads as TGTGCCAGCGCGGCTAGCTTATGGGAGCTGTTTTTT.

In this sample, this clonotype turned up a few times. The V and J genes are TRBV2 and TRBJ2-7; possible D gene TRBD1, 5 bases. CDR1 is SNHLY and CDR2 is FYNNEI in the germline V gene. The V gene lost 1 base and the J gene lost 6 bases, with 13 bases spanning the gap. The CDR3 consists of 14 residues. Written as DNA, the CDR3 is TGTGCCAGCAGTGAAGGGGTACTTCAGGGCGAGCAGTACTTC. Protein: CASSEGVLQGEQYF.

Here the CDR3 reads CASSFGSLNTEAFF. Here the CDR3 DNA reads TGTGCCAGCAGTTTCGGGTCATTAAACACTGAAGCTTTCTTT. The chain recombines TRBV27 with TRBJ1-1, with unresolved D. The CDR3 is 14 residues long. Germline CDR1 MNHEY, CDR2 SMNVEV (reference sequence). Trimming stripped 3 bases from V and 2 bases from J, with 10 bases between.

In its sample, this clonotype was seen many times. The CDR3 nucleotides read TGTGCCAGCAGCCTCCTTGGAGGGGTTAGCTATGGCTACACCTTC. Translating gives CASSLLGGVSYGYTF. J is TRBJ1-2 and V is TRBV27, with D maybe TRBD1 (5 bases). This CDR3 has 15 residues. The ends were cut back, 6 bases at V and 4 bases at J, with 18 bases in the middle. Germline V lookup: CDR1 MNHEY, CDR2 SMNVEV (reference sequence).

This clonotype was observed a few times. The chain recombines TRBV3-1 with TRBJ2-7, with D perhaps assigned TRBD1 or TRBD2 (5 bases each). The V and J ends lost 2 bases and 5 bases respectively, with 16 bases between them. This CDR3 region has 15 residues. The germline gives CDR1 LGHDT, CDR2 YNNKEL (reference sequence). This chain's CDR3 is CASSQILYRRHEQYF. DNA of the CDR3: TGTGCCAGCAGCCAAATACTGTACAGGAGGCACGAGCAGTACTTC.

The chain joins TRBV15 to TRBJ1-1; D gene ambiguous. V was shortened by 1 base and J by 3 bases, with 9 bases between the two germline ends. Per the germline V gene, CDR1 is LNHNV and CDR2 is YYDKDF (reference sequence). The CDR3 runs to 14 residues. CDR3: CATSRGGRDTEAFF. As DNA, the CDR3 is TGTGCCACCAGCAGAGGCGGGCGCGACACTGAAGCTTTCTTT.

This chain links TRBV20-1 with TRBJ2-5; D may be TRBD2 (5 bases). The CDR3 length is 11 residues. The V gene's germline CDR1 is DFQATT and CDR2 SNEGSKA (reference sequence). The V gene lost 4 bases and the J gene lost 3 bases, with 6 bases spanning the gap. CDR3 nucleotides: TGCAGTGCTATGGGAGAAGAGACCCAGTACTTC. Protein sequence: CSAMGEETQYF.

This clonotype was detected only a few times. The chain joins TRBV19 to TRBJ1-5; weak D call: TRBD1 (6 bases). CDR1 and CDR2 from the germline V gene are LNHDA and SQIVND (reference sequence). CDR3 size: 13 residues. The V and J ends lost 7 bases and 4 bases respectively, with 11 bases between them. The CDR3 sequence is CASTNRENQPQHF. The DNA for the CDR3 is TGTGCCAGTACCAACAGGGAGAATCAGCCCCAGCATTTT.

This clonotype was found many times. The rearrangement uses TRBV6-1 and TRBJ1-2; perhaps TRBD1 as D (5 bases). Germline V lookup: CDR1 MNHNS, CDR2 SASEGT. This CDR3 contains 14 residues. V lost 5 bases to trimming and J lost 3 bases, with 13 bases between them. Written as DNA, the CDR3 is TGTGCCAGCAGTCGGGGCCAGTTAGACTATGGCTACACCTTC. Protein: CASSRGQLDYGYTF.

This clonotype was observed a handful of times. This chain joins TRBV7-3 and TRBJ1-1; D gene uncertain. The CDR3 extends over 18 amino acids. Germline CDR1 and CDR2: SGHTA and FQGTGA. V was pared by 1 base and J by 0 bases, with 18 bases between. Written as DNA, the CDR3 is TGTGCCAGCAGCTTAAGTCCCCCCTTCGAAGATATGAACACTGAAGCTTTCTTT. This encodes CASSLSPPFEDMNTEAFF.

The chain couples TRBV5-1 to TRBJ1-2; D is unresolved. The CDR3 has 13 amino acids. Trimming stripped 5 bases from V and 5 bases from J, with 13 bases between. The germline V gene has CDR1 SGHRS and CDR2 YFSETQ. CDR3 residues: CASRTGLGYGYTF. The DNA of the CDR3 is TGCGCCAGCAGAACCGGACTGGGATATGGCTACACCTTC.

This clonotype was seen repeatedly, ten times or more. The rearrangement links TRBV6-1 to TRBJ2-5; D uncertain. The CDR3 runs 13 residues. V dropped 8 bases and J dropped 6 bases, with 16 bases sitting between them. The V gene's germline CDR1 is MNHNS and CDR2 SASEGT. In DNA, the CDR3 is TGTGCCAGCCCCCGTTTGCCGGACCAGACCCAGTACTTC. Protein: CASPRLPDQTQYF.

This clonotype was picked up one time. This CDR3 reads CSVRIGARNTEAFF. In DNA form, the CDR3 reads TGCAGCGTCCGAATCGGGGCCCGTAACACTGAAGCTTTCTTT. V gene TRBV29-1 combines with J gene TRBJ1-1, with D possibly TRBD1 on 5 matching bases. V was trimmed by 6 bases and J by 2 bases, leaving 16 bases between them. This CDR3 spans 14 amino acids. Germline V gene data show CDR1 as SQVTM and CDR2 as ANQGSEA.

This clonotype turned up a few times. CDR3 protein: CASSDLGQGRGTEAFF. In DNA form, the CDR3 reads TGTGCCAGCAGCGACCTCGGACAGGGAAGGGGGACTGAAGCTTTCTTT. The rearrangement links TRBV11-2 to TRBJ1-1, with TRBD1 matching over 8 bases. CDR3 size: 16 residues. Trimming cost V 5 bases and J 5 bases; bases outside gene matches: 13. The germline CDR1 and CDR2 sequences are SGHAT and FQNNGV. Based on the CDR3 plus reference TRBV11-2 and TRBJ1-1, the full variable domain is EAGVAQSPRYKIIEKRQSVAFWCNPISGHATLYWYQQILGQGPKLLIQFQNNGVVDDSQLPKDRFSAERLKGVDSTLKIQPAKLEDSAVYLCASSDLGQGRGTEAFFGQGTRLTVV.

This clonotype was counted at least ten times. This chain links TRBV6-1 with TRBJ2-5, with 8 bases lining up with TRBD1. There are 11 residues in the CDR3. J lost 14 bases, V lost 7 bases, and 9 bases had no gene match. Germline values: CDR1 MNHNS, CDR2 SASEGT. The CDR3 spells CASTFGTGGYF. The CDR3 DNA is TGTGCCAGCACTTTTGGGACAGGCGGATACTTC.

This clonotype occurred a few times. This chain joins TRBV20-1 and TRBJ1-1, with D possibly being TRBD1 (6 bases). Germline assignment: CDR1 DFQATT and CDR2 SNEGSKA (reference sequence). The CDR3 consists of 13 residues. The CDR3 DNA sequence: TGCACACCCCTCGGGGGCTTTGACACTGAAGCTTTCTTT. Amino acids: CTPLGGFDTEAFF.

As DNA, the CDR3 is TGTGCCAGCAGTTTCTCGCTGGAGTTGGTGAACTATGGCTACACCTTC. It translates to CASSFSLELVNYGYTF. The rearrangement joins TRBV28 to TRBJ1-2; D unclear. CDR3 length equals 16 residues. Trimming left V 3 bases short and J 2 bases short, with 16 bases between. The germline CDR1 and CDR2 sequences are MDHEN and SYDVKM.

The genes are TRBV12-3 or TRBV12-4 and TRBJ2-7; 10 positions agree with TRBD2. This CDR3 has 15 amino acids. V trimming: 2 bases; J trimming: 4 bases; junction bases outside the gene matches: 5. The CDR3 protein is CASSLRASGSYEQYF. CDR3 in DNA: TGTGCCAGCAGTTTAAGGGCTAGCGGGAGTTACGAGCAGTACTTC.

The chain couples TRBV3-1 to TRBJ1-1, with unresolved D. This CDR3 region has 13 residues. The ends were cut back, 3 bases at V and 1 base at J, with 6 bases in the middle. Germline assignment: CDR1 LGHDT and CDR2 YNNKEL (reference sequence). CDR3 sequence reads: CASSQKGNTEAFF. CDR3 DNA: TGTGCCAGCAGCCAGAAGGGGAACACTGAAGCTTTCTTT.

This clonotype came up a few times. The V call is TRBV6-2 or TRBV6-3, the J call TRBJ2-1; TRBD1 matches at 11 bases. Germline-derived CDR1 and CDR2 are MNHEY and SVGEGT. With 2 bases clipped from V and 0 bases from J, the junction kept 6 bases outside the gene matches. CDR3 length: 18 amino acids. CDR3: CASSYGTGGASSYNEQFF. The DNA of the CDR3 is TGTGCCAGCAGTTACGGGACAGGGGGTGCTAGCTCCTACAATGAGCAGTTCTTC.

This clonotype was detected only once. The CDR3: CSVVRQGLYGYTF. CDR3 bases: TGCAGCGTTGTTCGACAGGGTCTCTATGGCTACACCTTC. The chain links TRBV29-1 to TRBJ1-2, with 7 bases aligning to TRBD1. CDR3 length: 13 amino acids. Germline lookup yields CDR1 SQVTM and CDR2 ANQGSEA. V was pared by 4 bases and J by 4 bases, with 6 bases of the junction left unmatched.

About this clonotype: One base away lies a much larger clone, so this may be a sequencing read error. CDR3 coding DNA: TGTGCCAGCAACCCGACAGGGGCGGACACCGGGGAGCTGTTTTTT. Its protein is CASNPTGADTGELFF. V and J are TRBV6-1 and TRBJ2-2, with TRBD1 identical over 8 bases. V was clipped by 7 bases and J by 3 bases; unmatched bases: 7. There are 15 residues in the CDR3. Per germline, CDR1 MNHNS and CDR2 SASEGT.

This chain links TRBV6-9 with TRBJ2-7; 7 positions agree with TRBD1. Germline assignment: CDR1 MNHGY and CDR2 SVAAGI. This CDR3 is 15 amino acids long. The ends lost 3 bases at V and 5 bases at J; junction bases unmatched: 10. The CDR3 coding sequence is TGTGCCAGCAGTTACTCAGGGGGTTACCCCCACGAGCAGTACTTC. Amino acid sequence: CASSYSGGYPHEQYF.

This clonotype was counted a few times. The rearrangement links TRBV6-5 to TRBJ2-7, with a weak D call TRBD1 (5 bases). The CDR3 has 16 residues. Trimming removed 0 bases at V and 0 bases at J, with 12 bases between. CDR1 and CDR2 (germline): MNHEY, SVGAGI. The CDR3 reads CASSYSDRISSYEQYF. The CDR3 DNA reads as TGTGCCAGCAGTTACTCCGACAGAATTAGCTCCTACGAGCAGTACTTC.

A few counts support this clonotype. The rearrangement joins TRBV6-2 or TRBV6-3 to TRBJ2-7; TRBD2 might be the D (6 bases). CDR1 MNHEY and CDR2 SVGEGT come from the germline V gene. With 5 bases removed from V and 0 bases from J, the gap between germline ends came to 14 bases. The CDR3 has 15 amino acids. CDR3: CASSEEDGSSYEQYF. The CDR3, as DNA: TGTGCCAGCAGTGAAGAAGACGGGAGCTCCTACGAGCAGTACTTC.

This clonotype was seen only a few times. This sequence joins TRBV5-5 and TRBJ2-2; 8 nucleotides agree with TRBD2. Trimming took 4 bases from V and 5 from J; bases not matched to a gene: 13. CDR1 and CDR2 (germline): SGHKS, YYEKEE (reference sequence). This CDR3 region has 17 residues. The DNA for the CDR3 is TGTGCCAGCAGCCCTGGCGGGGGGCGAGAAAAAACCGGGGAGCTGTTTTTT. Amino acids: CASSPGGGREKTGELFF.

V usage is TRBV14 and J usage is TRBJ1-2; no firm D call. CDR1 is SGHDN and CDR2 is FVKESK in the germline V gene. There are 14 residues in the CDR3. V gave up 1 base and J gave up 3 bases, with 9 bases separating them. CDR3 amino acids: CASSQGPFDYGYTF. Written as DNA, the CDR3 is TGTGCCAGCAGCCAAGGACCGTTTGACTATGGCTACACCTTC.

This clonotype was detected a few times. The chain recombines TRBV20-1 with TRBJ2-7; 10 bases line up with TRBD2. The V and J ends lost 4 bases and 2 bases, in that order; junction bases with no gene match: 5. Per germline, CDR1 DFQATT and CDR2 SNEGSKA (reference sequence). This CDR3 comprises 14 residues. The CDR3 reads CSAKLAGSPYEQYF. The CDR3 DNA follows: TGCAGTGCTAAACTAGCGGGGTCCCCCTACGAGCAGTACTTC.